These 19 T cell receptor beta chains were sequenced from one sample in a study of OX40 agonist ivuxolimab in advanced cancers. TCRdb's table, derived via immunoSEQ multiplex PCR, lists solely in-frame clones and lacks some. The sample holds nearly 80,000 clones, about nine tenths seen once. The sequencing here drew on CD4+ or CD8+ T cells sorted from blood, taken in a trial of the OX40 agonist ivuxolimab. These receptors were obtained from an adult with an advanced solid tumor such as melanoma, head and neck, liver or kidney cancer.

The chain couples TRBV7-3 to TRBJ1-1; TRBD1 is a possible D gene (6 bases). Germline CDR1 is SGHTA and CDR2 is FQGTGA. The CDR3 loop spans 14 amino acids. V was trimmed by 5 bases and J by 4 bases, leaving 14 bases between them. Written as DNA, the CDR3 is TGTGCCAGCAGCCAGGGGAGTCCTGGCACTGAAGCTTTCTTT. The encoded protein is CASSQGSPGTEAFF.

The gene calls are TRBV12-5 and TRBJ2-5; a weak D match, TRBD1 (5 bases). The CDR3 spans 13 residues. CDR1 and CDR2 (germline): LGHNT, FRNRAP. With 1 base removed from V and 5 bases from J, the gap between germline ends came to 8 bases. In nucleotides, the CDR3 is TGTGCTAGTGGTTTGGCAGGGTCGGAGACCCAGTACTTC. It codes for CASGLAGSETQYF.

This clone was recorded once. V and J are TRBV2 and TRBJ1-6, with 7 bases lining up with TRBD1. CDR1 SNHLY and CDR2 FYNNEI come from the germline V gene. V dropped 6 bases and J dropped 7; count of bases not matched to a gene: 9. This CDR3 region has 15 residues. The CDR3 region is CASRVRTGVNSPLHF. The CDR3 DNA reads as TGTGCCAGCAGGGTCCGAACAGGGGTGAATTCACCCCTCCACTTT.

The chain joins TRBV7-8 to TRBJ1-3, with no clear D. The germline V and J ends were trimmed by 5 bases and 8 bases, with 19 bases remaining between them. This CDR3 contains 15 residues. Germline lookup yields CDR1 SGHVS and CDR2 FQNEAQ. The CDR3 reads CASSLESLWAHTIYF. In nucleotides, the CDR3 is TGTGCCAGCAGCCTCGAATCTCTTTGGGCGCACACCATATATTTT.

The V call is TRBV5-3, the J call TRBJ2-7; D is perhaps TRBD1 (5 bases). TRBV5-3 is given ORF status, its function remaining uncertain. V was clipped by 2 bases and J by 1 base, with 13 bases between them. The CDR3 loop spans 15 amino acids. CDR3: CARSFGSGSSYEQYF. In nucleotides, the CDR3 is TGTGCCAGAAGCTTTGGTTCAGGGTCATCCTACGAGCAGTACTTC.

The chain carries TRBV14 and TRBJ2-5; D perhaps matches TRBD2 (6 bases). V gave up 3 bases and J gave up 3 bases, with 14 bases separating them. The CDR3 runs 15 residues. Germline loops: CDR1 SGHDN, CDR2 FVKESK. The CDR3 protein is CASSHPTGGKETQYF. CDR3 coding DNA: TGTGCCAGCAGCCACCCAACCGGGGGAAAAGAGACCCAGTACTTC.

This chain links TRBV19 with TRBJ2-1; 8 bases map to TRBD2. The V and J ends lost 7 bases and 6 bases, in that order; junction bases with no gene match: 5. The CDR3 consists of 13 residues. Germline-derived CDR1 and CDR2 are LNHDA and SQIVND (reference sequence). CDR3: CASNDLAGNEQFF. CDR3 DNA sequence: TGTGCCAGTAACGACCTAGCGGGCAATGAGCAGTTCTTC.

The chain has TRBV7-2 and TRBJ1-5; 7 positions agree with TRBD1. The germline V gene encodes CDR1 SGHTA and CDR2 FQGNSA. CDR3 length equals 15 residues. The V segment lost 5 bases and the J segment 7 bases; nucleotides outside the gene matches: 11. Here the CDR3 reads CASSLTGVGSQPQHF. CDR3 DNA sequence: TGTGCCAGCAGCCTCACAGGGGTGGGCTCGCAGCCCCAGCATTTT.

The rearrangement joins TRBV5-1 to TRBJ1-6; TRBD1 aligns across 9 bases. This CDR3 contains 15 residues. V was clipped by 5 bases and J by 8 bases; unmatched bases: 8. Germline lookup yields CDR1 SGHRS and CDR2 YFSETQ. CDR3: CASRTGGAEYSPLHF. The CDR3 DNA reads TGCGCCAGCAGGACAGGGGGGGCAGAGTATTCACCCCTCCACTTT.

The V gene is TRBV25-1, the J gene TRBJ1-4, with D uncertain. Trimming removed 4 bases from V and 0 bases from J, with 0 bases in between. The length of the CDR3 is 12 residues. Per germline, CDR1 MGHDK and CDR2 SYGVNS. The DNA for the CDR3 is TGTGCCAGCAGTGCAACTAATGAAAAACTGTTTTTT. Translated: CASSATNEKLFF. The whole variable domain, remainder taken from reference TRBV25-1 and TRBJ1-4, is EADIYQTPRYLVIGTGKKITLECSQTMGHDKMYWYQQDPGMELHLIHYSYGVNSTEKGDLSSESTVSRIRTEHFPLTLESARPSHTSQYLCASSATNEKLFFGSGTQLSVL.

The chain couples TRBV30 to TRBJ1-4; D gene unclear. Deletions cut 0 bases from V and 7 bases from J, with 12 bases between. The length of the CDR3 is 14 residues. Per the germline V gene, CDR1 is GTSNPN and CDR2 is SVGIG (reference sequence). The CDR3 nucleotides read TGTGCCTGGAGTGTACGAGGGCCCGGTGAAAAACTGTTTTTT. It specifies CAWSVRGPGEKLFF.

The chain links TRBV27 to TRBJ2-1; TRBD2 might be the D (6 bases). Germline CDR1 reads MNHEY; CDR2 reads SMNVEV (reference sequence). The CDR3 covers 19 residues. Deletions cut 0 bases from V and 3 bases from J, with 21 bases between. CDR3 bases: TGTGCCAGCAGTTTATCGTTGGGTGGGGGACTCGGAGACTACAATGAGCAGTTCTTC. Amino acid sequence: CASSLSLGGGLGDYNEQFF.

The CDR3 sequence is CASSLRQGDQPQHF. The CDR3 DNA sequence: TGCGCCAGCAGCCTTCGACAGGGGGATCAGCCCCAGCATTTT. V gene TRBV5-1 combines with J gene TRBJ1-5; TRBD1 matches at 9 bases. After removal of 4 bases from V and 5 bases from J, the junction contained 4 bases not matched to a gene. CDR1 SGHRS and CDR2 YFSETQ come from the germline V gene. This CDR3 has 14 amino acids. The variable domain in full, completed from reference TRBV5-1 and TRBJ1-5, reads KAGVTQTPRYLIKTRGQQVTLSCSPISGHRSVSWYQQTPGQGLQFLFEYFSETQRNKGNFPGRFSGRQFSNSRSEMNVSTLELGDSALYLCASSLRQGDQPQHFGDGTRLSIL.

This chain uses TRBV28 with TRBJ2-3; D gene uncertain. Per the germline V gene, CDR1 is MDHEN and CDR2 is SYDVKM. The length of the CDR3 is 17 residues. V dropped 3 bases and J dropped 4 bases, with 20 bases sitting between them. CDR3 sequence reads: CASSFPPWTALPDTQYF. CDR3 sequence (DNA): TGTGCCAGCAGTTTTCCCCCCTGGACCGCCTTACCAGATACGCAGTATTTT.

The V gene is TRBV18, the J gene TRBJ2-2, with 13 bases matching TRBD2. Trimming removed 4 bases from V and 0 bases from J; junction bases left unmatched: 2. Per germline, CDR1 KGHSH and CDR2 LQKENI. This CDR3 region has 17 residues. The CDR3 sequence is CASSRLAGGSNTGELFF. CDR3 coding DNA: TGTGCCAGCTCACGACTAGCGGGGGGATCGAACACCGGGGAGCTGTTTTTT.

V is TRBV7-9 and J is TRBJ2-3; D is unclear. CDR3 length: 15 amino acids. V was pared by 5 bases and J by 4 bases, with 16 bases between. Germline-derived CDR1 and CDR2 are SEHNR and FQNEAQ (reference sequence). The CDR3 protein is CASSAARRPPDTQYF. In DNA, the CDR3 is TGTGCCAGCAGCGCGGCCCGCCGCCCCCCAGATACGCAGTATTTT.

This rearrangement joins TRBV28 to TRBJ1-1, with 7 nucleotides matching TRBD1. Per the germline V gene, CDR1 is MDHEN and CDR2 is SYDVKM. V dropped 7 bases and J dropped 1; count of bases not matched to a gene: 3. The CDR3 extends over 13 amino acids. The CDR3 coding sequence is TGTGCCAGCATGGGGACAGAGAACACTGAAGCTTTCTTT. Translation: CASMGTENTEAFF.

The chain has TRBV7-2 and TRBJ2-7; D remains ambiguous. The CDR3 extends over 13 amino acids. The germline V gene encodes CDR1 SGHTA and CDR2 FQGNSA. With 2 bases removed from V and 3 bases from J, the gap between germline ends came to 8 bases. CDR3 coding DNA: TGTGCCAGCAGCTTATTTGCCTTCTACGAGCAGTACGTC. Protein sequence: CASSLFAFYEQYV.

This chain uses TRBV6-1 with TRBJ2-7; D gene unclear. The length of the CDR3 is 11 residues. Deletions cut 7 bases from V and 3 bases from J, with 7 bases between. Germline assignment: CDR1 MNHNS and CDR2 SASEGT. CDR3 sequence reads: CASNKVYEQYF. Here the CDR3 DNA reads TGTGCCAGCAATAAAGTCTACGAGCAGTACTTC.